The entry below gives a single TCR beta chain sequence along with its context. The study drew participants aged 18 to 89 years from 20 to 30 US areas. The data belong to a study of blood T cell repertoires in COVID-19. Whole-study context: Samples taken during acute and convalescent COVID-19 were collected in the United States, Italy and Spain.

V lost 7 bases and J lost 8; bases outside the gene matches: 20. There are 17 residues in the CDR3. Germline CDR1 is SGHVT and CDR2 is SQSDAQ. Here immunoSEQ multiplex PCR was the method, and the copy in TCRdb shows in-frame clones only, minus some. The sample lists roughly 200,000 clones; 75% to 90% were seen once. This TCR was recovered from a woman aged 25-40 years who had been exposed to COVID-19. The sample consisted of PBMCs or T cells enriched from blood (not recorded which). The chain recombines TRBV7-4 with TRBJ1-1; TRBD1 aligns across 9 bases. CDR3 coding DNA: TGTGCCAGCACCTACACAGGGGGCATCGTGAGTTGGAGGGAAGCTTTCTTT. Its translation: CASTYTGGIVSWREAFF.